This T cell receptor beta chain stems from a study of cytomegalovirus exposure and HLA in healthy donors. There are 15 residues in the CDR3. The ends lost 7 bases at V and 4 bases at J; junction bases unmatched: 10. Germline assignment: CDR1 LNHDA and CDR2 SQIVND (reference sequence). On this clone: Its antigen is unidentified.

Whole-study results and caveats: In vitro checks showed that a few CMV-associated chains really do target CMV antigens. The study labeled approximately 150 TCR beta chains cytomegalovirus-associated. Highly shared variants forming one cluster were likely a sequencing artifact.

The PCR used 60 Vbeta and 13 Jbeta primers. Method: immunoSEQ multiplex PCR; TCRdb's copy keeps in-frame clones and lacks some. The sample carries 150,000 or so clones, 60% to 80% recorded once. The rearrangement joins TRBV19 to TRBJ1-5; 7 positions match TRBD1. Sequencing was done on a sample of PBMCs. The sequence came from a male donor in good health and CMV-seronegative. The CDR3 coding sequence is TGTGCCAGTACCCGGGACAGCCTCTTTAATCAGCCCCAGCATTTT. Encoded protein: CASTRDSLFNQPQHF. Looking up the rest from reference TRBV19 and TRBJ1-5 gives the full variable domain: DGGITQSPKYLFRKEGQNVTLSCEQNLNHDAMYWYRQDPGQGLRLIYYSQIVNDFQKGDIAEGYSVSREKKESFPLTVTSAQKNPTAFYLCASTRDSLFNQPQHFGDGTRLSIL.